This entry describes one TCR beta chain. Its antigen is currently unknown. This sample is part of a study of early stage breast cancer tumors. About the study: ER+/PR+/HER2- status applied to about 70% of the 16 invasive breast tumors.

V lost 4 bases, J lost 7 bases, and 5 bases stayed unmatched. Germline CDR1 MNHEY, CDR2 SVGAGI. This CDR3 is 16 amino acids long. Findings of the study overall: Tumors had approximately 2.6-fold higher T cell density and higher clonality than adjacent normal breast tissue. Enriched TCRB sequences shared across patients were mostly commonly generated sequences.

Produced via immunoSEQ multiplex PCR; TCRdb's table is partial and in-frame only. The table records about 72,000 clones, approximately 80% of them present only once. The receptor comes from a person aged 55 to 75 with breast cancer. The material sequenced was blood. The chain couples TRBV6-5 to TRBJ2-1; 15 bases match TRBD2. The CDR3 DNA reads TGTGCCAGCAGTTGGACTAGCGGGAGGGCCAGGAATGAGCAGTTCTTC. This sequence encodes CASSWTSGRARNEQFF.